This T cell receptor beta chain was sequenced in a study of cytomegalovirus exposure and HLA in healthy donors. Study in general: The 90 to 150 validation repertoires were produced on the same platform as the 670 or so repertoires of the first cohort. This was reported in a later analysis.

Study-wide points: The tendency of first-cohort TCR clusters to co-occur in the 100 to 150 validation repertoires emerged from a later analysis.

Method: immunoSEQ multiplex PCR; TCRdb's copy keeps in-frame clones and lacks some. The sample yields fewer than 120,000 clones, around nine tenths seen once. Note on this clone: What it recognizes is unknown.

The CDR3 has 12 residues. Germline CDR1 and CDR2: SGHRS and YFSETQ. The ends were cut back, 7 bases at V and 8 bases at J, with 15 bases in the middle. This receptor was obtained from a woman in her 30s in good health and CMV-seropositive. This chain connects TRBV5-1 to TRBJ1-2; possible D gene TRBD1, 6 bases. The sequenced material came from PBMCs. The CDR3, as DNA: TGCGCCAGCCGCACAGGGTCGGACGGCTACACCTTC. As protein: CASRTGSDGYTF.